This is a list of T cell receptor beta chains from one sample in a study of radiotherapy plus CTLA-4 blockade in lung cancer. Sequencing was performed with immunoSEQ multiplex PCR; in TCRdb, only in-frame clones are kept and a portion is missing. The sample has under 90,000 clones; approximately 79% are singletons. Here the sequenced sample was peripheral blood, taken from a patient treated with radiotherapy plus ipilimumab. The receptor source for this set is a human donor with non-small cell lung cancer that progressed on radiotherapy plus ipilimumab. The CDR3 runs from the conserved cysteine through the conserved F or W. A D gene is named only where the DNA matches it firmly. Rows give clone size only sometimes, using once, few, many, or a class for an expanded clone.

d_call j_call clone_size v_call cdr3_aa cdr3_nt
- TRBJ1-1 - TRBV4-2 CASSQGTGEDTEAFF TGTGCCAGCAGCCAGGGGACGGGGGAGGACACTGAAGCTTTCTTT
TRBD1 TRBJ2-2 - TRBV4-1 CASSQVDRQDTGELFF TGCGCCAGCAGCCAAGTGGACAGGCAGGACACCGGGGAGCTGTTTTTT
TRBD2 TRBJ2-3 - TRBV27 CASRRFSSGSSTDTQYF TGTGCCAGCAGACGCTTCTCTAGCGGATCTAGCACAGATACGCAGTATTTT
- TRBJ1-5 - TRBV4-2 CAPRLESLNQPQHF TGTGCCCCCAGATTGGAAAGTCTGAATCAGCCCCAGCATTTT
- TRBJ1-2 - TRBV5-1 CASSWDLSDRYGYTF TGCGCCAGCAGCTGGGACCTTTCGGACAGATATGGCTACACCTTC
- TRBJ1-2 - TRBV9 CASSVGRGAAYTF TGTGCCAGCAGCGTAGGGAGGGGCGCAGCCTACACCTTC
- TRBJ1-4 - TRBV6-1 CASSWTLGEKLFF TGTGCCAGCAGCTGGACCCTGGGGGAAAAACTGTTTTTT
- TRBJ2-1 - TRBV11-2 CASSLELGANLYNEQFF TGTGCCAGCAGCTTAGAATTGGGGGCCAATTTATACAATGAGCAGTTCTTC
- TRBJ1-5 - TRBV6-1 CASSDSLGNQPQHF TGTGCCAGCAGTGATTCATTAGGCAATCAGCCCCAGCATTTT
- TRBJ1-2 - TRBV14 CASSPTGRELSTGYTF TGTGCCAGCAGCCCAACAGGCCGGGAGCTATCGACTGGCTACACCTTC
- TRBJ1-2 - TRBV11-2 CASSSARTPVAF TGTGCCAGCAGCTCCGCCAGGACGCCTGTGGCCTTC
TRBD1 TRBJ2-5 - TRBV9 CASSVGQGLETQYF TGTGCCAGCAGCGTAGGACAGGGGTTAGAGACCCAGTACTTC
- TRBJ1-2 - TRBV2 CASSEANYGYTF TGTGCCAGCAGTGAAGCTAACTATGGCTACACCTTC
TRBD1 TRBJ2-7 few TRBV5-1 CASSLGTGGNEQYF TGCGCCAGCAGCTTGGGGACAGGGGGGAACGAGCAGTACTTC
TRBD1 TRBJ2-6 once TRBV9 CASSAGQGSSGANVLTF TGTGCCAGCAGCGCCGGACAGGGGAGCTCTGGGGCCAACGTCCTGACTTTC
- TRBJ2-2 - TRBV5-1 CASSLPPHGELFF TGCGCCAGCAGCCTACCCCCTCACGGGGAGCTGTTTTTT
- TRBJ2-1 - TRBV27 CASRGGVSYNEQFF TGTGCCAGCAGGGGTGGGGTCTCCTACAATGAGCAGTTCTTC
- TRBJ1-4 once TRBV6-6 CASSYSSPTTEKLFF TGTGCCAGCAGTTACTCCAGCCCTACTACTGAAAAACTGTTTTTT
TRBD1 TRBJ2-7 - TRBV6-1 CASRVGQGFYYEQYF TGTGCCAGCAGAGTAGGACAGGGTTTTTACTACGAGCAGTACTTC
- TRBJ2-3 - TRBV27 CASSYQPAGASTDTQYF TGTGCCAGCAGTTACCAGCCGGCGGGGGCTTCCACAGATACGCAGTATTTT
TRBD1 TRBJ2-3 - TRBV9 CASSVARDRETDTQYF TGTGCCAGCAGCGTAGCCCGGGACAGGGAGACAGATACGCAGTATTTT
- TRBJ1-1 - TRBV29-1 CSAGRNTEAFF TGCAGCGCAGGGAGGAACACTGAAGCTTTCTTT
- TRBJ2-3 - TRBV9 CASSEGLRDTQYF TGTGCCAGCAGCGAGGGGTTACGAGATACGCAGTATTTT
TRBD2 TRBJ2-5 - TRBV28 CASSSLGGGGRQETQYF TGTGCCAGCAGTTCCCTCGGTGGCGGGGGGCGACAAGAGACCCAGTACTTC
- TRBJ1-1 - TRBV7-2 CASSSPLGDGLVVNTEAFF TGTGCCAGCAGCTCCCCTTTGGGGGACGGGTTAGTTGTGAACACTGAAGCTTTCTTT